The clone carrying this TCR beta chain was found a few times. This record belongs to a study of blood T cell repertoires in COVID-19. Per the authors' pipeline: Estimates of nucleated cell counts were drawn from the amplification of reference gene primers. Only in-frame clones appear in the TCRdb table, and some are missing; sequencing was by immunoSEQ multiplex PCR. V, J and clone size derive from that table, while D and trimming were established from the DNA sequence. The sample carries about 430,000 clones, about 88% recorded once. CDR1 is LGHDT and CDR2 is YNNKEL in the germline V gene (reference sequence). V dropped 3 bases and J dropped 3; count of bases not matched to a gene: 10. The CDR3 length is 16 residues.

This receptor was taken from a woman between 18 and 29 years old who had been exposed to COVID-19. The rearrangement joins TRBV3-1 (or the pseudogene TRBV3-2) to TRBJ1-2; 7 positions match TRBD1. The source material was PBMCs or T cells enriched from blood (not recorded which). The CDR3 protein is CASSHSDRVPHYGYTF. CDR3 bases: TGTGCCAGCAGCCACAGTGACAGGGTGCCCCACTATGGCTACACCTTC.